Listed below are T cell receptor beta chains from one sample, sequenced in a study of T cells in localized non-small cell lung cancer. Profiling relied on immunoSEQ multiplex PCR, and the TCRdb table lists in-frame clones only, not all of them. Of approximately 45,000 clones listed, more than 85% are singletons. Sequenced material: PBMCs, taken before any cancer treatment. These receptors originate from a man between 40 and 70 years old with stage II lung adenocarcinoma. The CDR3 runs from the conserved cysteine through the conserved F or W. A D gene is named only where the DNA matches it firmly. Only some rows state a clone size, as once, few, many or a class for expanded clones.

D gene: NA; J gene: TRBJ2-2; clone size: NA; V gene: TRBV30; CDR3 DNA: TGTGCCTGGAAGAAAGGGCGAACCACCGGGGAGCTGTTTTTT; CDR3 protein: CAWKKGRTTGELFF
D gene: NA; J gene: TRBJ1-2; clone size: NA; V gene: TRBV6-5; CDR3 DNA: TGTGCCAGCAGTGAGAGCAGGGCCTACTATGGCTACACCTTC; CDR3 protein: CASSESRAYYGYTF
D gene: TRBD1; J gene: TRBJ1-5; clone size: NA; V gene: TRBV28; CDR3 DNA: TGTGCCAGCAGTTTGTCAGGGGGTAATCAGCCCCAGCATTTT; CDR3 protein: CASSLSGGNQPQHF
D gene: NA; J gene: TRBJ2-1; clone size: NA; V gene: TRBV4-1; CDR3 DNA: TGCGCCAGCAGCCCCACCCCGGGACTCACCTCTTACAATGAGCAGTTCTTC; CDR3 protein: CASSPTPGLTSYNEQFF
D gene: NA; J gene: TRBJ1-1; clone size: NA; V gene: TRBV30; CDR3 DNA: TGTGCCTTAGGACTGAACACTGAAGCTTTCTTT; CDR3 protein: CALGLNTEAFF
D gene: NA; J gene: TRBJ2-3; clone size: NA; V gene: TRBV19; CDR3 DNA: TGTGCCAGTAAGGTTGTCGCGGGTAGCACAGATACGCAGTATTTT; CDR3 protein: CASKVVAGSTDTQYF
D gene: NA; J gene: TRBJ2-1; clone size: once; V gene: TRBV4-1; CDR3 DNA: TGCGCCAGCAGCCAGCTAGACGGGGTCAATGAGCAGTTCTTC; CDR3 protein: CASSQLDGVNEQFF
D gene: NA; J gene: TRBJ1-2; clone size: once; V gene: TRBV6-5; CDR3 DNA: TGTGCCAGCAGTCCAGGTCCAGCACGCCGAAGAGGCTACACCTTC; CDR3 protein: CASSPGPARRRGYTF
D gene: TRBD2; J gene: TRBJ2-1; clone size: NA; V gene: TRBV5-1; CDR3 DNA: TGCGCCAGCAGCTTGGGGCCTAGCGGGGGGAATGAGCAGTTCTTC; CDR3 protein: CASSLGPSGGNEQFF
D gene: NA; J gene: TRBJ2-1; clone size: NA; V gene: TRBV5-1; CDR3 DNA: TGCGCCAGCAGCTTGAGGGGTATGACCTACAATGAGCAGTTCTTC; CDR3 protein: CASSLRGMTYNEQFF
D gene: NA; J gene: TRBJ1-5; clone size: NA; V gene: TRBV2; CDR3 DNA: TGTGCCAGCAGCGCCGTCCAGGTGAATAGCAATCAGCCCCAGCATTTT; CDR3 protein: CASSAVQVNSNQPQHF
D gene: NA; J gene: TRBJ2-5; clone size: NA; V gene: TRBV15; CDR3 DNA: TGTGCCACCAGCTCGTTCGGTGGGGGGGCTCGGGAGACCCAGTACTTC; CDR3 protein: CATSSFGGGARETQYF
D gene: TRBD1; J gene: TRBJ2-1; clone size: NA; V gene: TRBV5-1; CDR3 DNA: TGCGCCAGCAGCCGGGGACAGGGGAGCAATGAGCAGTTCTTC; CDR3 protein: CASSRGQGSNEQFF
D gene: TRBD2; J gene: TRBJ2-1; clone size: NA; V gene: TRBV6-1; CDR3 DNA: TGTGCCATCAGTGAAGGTGCGGGGGGGCCCGGTGAGCAGTTCTTC; CDR3 protein: CAISEGAGGPGEQFF
D gene: NA; J gene: TRBJ1-1; clone size: NA; V gene: TRBV2; CDR3 DNA: TGTGCCAGCATAATTAGGGACACTGAAGCTTTCTTT; CDR3 protein: CASIIRDTEAFF
D gene: TRBD1; J gene: TRBJ2-3; clone size: NA; V gene: TRBV2; CDR3 DNA: TGTGCCAGTCGACAGGGGGCGGGCACAGATACGCAGTATTTT; CDR3 protein: CASRQGAGTDTQYF
D gene: NA; J gene: TRBJ1-6; clone size: NA; V gene: TRBV19; CDR3 DNA: TGTGCCAGTAGTCCCAGACAGTCAGTTAATTCACCCCTCCACTTT; CDR3 protein: CASSPRQSVNSPLHF
D gene: NA; J gene: TRBJ1-4; clone size: NA; V gene: TRBV5-1; CDR3 DNA: TGCGCCAGCAGCTTGGAACCGACAGGAGAACTGTTTTTT; CDR3 protein: CASSLEPTGELFF
D gene: NA; J gene: TRBJ1-5; clone size: NA; V gene: TRBV4-1; CDR3 DNA: TGCGCCAGCAGCCGGCAGGGGCATCAGCCCCAGCATTTT; CDR3 protein: CASSRQGHQPQHF
D gene: TRBD1; J gene: TRBJ2-3; clone size: once; V gene: TRBV7-2; CDR3 DNA: TGTGCCAGCAGCTACGACAGGGGGCTTGGCACAGATACGCAGTATTTT; CDR3 protein: CASSYDRGLGTDTQYF
D gene: NA; J gene: TRBJ2-7; clone size: NA; V gene: TRBV2; CDR3 DNA: TGTGCCAGCAGTGAATCTTCCCACGGCCCCTACGAGCAGTACTTC; CDR3 protein: CASSESSHGPYEQYF
D gene: NA; J gene: TRBJ2-3; clone size: NA; V gene: TRBV25-1; CDR3 DNA: TGTGCCAGCAGTGCGGCAGGGACGACAGATACGCAGTATTTT; CDR3 protein: CASSAAGTTDTQYF
D gene: TRBD1; J gene: TRBJ1-1; clone size: NA; V gene: TRBV11-2; CDR3 DNA: TGTGCCAGCAGCCCCCACCAACAGGGGAGCACTGAAGCTTTCTTT; CDR3 protein: CASSPHQQGSTEAFF
D gene: NA; J gene: TRBJ1-1; clone size: few; V gene: TRBV30; CDR3 DNA: TGTGCCTGGAGTGTACCCCACAGGAGCACTGAAGCTTTCTTT; CDR3 protein: CAWSVPHRSTEAFF
D gene: TRBD2; J gene: TRBJ2-5; clone size: NA; V gene: TRBV10-2; CDR3 DNA: TGCGCCAGCAGTGAAGCGGGAGACCAAGAGACCCAGTACTTC; CDR3 protein: CASSEAGDQETQYF
D gene: NA; J gene: TRBJ2-3; clone size: NA; V gene: TRBV5-1; CDR3 DNA: TGCGCCAGCAGCCAAGGCTGGAAAGATACGCAGTATTTT; CDR3 protein: CASSQGWKDTQYF
D gene: NA; J gene: TRBJ1-4; clone size: NA; V gene: TRBV5-6; CDR3 DNA: TGTGCCAGCAGCTTAAAGGATGAAAAACTGTTTTTT; CDR3 protein: CASSLKDEKLFF